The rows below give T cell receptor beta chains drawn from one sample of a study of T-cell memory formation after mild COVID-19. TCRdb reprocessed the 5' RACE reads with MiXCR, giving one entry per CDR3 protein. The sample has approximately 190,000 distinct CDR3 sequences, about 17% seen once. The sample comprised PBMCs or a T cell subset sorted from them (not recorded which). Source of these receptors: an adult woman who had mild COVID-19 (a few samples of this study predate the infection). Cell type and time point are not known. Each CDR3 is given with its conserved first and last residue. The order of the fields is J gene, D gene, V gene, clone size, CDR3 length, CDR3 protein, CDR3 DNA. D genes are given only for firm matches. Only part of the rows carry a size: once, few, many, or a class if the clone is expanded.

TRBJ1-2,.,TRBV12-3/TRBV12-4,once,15,CASSLILGGTGSYTF,TGTGCCAGCAGTTTAATTTTAGGGGGGACGGGTAGCTACACCTTC
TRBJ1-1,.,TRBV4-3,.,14,CASSRGRMNTEAFF,TGCGCCAGCAGCCGGGGACGGATGAACACTGAAGCTTTCTTT
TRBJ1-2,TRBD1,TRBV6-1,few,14,CASRNRGRGYGYTF,TGTGCCAGCAGGAACAGGGGGCGAGGCTATGGCTACACCTTC
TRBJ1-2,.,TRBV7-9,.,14,CDSSLGGGDTGYTF,TGTGACAGCAGCTTGGGGGGAGGGGATACTGGCTACACCTTC
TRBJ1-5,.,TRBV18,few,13,CASSIGGNQPQHF,TGTGCCAGCTCAATCGGGGGGAACCAGCCCCAGCATTTT
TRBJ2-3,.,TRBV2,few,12,CASSANTDTQYF,TGTGCCAGCAGTGCCAACACAGATACGCAGTATTTT
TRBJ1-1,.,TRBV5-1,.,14,CASREITSNTEAFF,TGCGCCAGCAGAGAGATAACCTCGAACACTGAAGCTTTCTTT
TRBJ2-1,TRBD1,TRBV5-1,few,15,CASRDGTGTYNEQFF,TGCGCCAGCAGGGACGGGACAGGGACCTACAATGAGCAGTTCTTC
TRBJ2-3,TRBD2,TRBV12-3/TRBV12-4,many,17,CASRTGTSGTWADTQYF,TGTGCCAGCAGAACCGGGACTAGCGGGACGTGGGCAGATACGCAGTATTTT
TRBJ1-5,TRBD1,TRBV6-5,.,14,CASSARQGHQPQHF,TGTGCCAGCAGCGCCAGACAGGGGCATCAGCCCCAGCATTTT
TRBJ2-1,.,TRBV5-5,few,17,CASSLSGTGGLYNEQFF,TGTGCCAGCAGCTTGAGCGGCACAGGCGGGCTGTACAATGAGCAGTTCTTC
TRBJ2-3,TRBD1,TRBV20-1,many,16,CSASAPGQLYTDTQYF,TGCAGTGCTAGCGCTCCGGGACAGCTTTACACAGATACGCAGTATTTT
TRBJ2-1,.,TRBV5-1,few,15,CASSMPGTQYNEQFF,TGCGCCAGCAGCATGCCCGGGACACAATACAATGAGCAGTTCTTC
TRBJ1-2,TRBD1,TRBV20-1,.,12,CSANRGSSGYTF,TGCAGTGCTAACAGGGGATCGAGTGGCTACACCTTC
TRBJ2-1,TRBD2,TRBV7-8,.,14,CASSSRGYHNEQFF,TGTGCCAGCAGCTCGCGGGGGTACCACAATGAGCAGTTCTTC
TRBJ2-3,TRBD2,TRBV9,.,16,CASSVVSTSGKDTQYF,TGTGCCAGCAGCGTAGTTAGTACTAGCGGGAAGGATACGCAGTATTTT
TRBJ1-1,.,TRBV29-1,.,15,CSVEDPARQNTEAFF,TGCAGCGTTGAAGATCCCGCCCGGCAGAACACTGAAGCTTTCTTT
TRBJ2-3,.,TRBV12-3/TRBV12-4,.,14,CASSLARGADTQYF,TGTGCCAGCAGTTTAGCGCGAGGGGCAGATACGCAGTATTTT
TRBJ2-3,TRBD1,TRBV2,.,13,CASQGERTDTQYF,TGTGCGAGCCAGGGGGAACGCACAGATACGCAGTATTTT
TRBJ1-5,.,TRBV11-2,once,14,CASSLNREREPQHF,TGTGCCAGCAGCTTGAACAGGGAAAGGGAGCCCCAGCATTTT
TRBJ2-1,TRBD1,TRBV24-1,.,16,CATSDPGTVSYNEQFF,TGTGCCACCAGTGACCCCGGGACAGTCTCCTACAATGAGCAGTTCTTC
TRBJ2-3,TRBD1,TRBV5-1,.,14,CASRGDRETDTQYF,TGCGCCAGCAGGGGGGACAGGGAGACAGATACGCAGTATTTT
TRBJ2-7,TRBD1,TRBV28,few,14,CASRLQGAPYEQYF,TGTGCCAGCAGGTTACAGGGGGCCCCCTACGAGCAGTACTTC
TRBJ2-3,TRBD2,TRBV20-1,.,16,CSASSLAGGRTDTQYF,TGCAGTGCTAGCAGCCTAGCGGGGGGCCGCACAGATACGCAGTATTTT
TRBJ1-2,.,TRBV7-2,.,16,CASSLPGSWGDYGYTF,TGTGCCAGCAGCTTGCCGGGCAGCTGGGGGGACTATGGCTACACCTTC
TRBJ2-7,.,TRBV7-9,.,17,CASSRGFWDRSAYEQYF,TGTGCCAGCAGCCGCGGTTTTTGGGACCGATCCGCCTACGAGCAGTACTTC
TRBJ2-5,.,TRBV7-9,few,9,CAAPSTQYF,TGTGCCGCCCCGTCGACCCAGTACTTC
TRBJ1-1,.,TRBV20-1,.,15,CSARVPRVLNTEAFF,TGCAGTGCTAGAGTCCCCAGGGTTTTGAACACTGAAGCTTTCTTT
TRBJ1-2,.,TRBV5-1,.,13,CASSLASDYGYTF,TGCGCCAGCAGCTTGGCCAGTGATTATGGCTACACCTTC
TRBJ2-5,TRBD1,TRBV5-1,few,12,CASSTQGETQYF,TGCGCCAGCAGCACACAGGGGGAGACCCAGTACTTC
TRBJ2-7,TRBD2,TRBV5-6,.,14,CASSSPSGSYEQYF,TGTGCCAGCAGCAGTCCTAGCGGGTCCTACGAGCAGTACTTC
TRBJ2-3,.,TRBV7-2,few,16,CASSFSFVVGADTQYF,TGTGCCAGCAGCTTTAGCTTCGTGGTGGGGGCAGATACGCAGTATTTT
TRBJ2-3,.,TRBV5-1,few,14,CASRVGRYTDTQYF,TGCGCCAGCAGAGTAGGTCGATACACAGATACGCAGTATTTT
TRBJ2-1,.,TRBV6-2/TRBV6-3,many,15,CASSKRGSSYNEQFF,TGTGCCAGCAGCAAAAGGGGGAGCTCCTACAATGAGCAGTTCTTC
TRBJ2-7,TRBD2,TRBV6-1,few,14,CASGGGSGSYEQYF,TGTGCCAGCGGGGGGGGGAGTGGTTCCTACGAGCAGTACTTC
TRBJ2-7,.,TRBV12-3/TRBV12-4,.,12,CASSLLDYEQYF,TGTGCCAGCAGTTTACTCGACTACGAGCAGTACTTC
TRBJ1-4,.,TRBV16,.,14,CASSQSRSVEKLFF,TGTGCCAGCAGCCAATCGCGAAGTGTTGAAAAACTGTTTTTT
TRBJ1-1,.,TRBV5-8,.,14,CASSLAQGITEAFF,TGTGCCAGCAGCTTGGCCCAGGGGATCACTGAAGCTTTCTTT
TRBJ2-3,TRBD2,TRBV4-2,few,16,CASSLGGAVLSDTQYF,TGTGCCAGCAGCCTCGGGGGGGCGGTACTTTCAGATACGCAGTATTTT
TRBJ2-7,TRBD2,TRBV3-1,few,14,CASSLLAGSGEQYF,TGTGCCAGCAGCCTTCTAGCGGGATCCGGCGAGCAGTACTTC
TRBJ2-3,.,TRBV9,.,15,CASSGRTESTDTQYF,TGTGCCAGCAGCGGAAGGACAGAGAGCACAGATACGCAGTATTTT
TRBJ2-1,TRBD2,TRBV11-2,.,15,CASSSERETYNEQFF,TGTGCCAGCAGCTCGGAGCGGGAAACTTACAATGAGCAGTTCTTC
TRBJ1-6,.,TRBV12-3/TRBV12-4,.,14,CASSLRGFDSPLHF,TGTGCCAGCAGTTTAAGGGGATTTGATTCACCCCTCCACTTT
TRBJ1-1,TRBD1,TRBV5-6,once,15,CASSSGQGWNTEAFF,TGTGCCAGCAGCTCCGGACAGGGCTGGAACACTGAAGCTTTCTTT
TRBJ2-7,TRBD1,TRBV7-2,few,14,CASTRPGQVYEQYF,TGTGCCAGCACTAGACCGGGACAGGTCTACGAGCAGTACTTC
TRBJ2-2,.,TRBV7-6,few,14,CASRWTRDTGELFF,TGTGCCAGCAGATGGACAAGGGACACCGGGGAGCTGTTTTTT
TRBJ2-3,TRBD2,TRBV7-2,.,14,CASSKGLAIDTQYF,TGTGCCAGCAGCAAGGGACTAGCGATCGATACGCAGTATTTT
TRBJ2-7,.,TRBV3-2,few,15,CASSQGRRHSYEQYF,TGTGCCAGCAGCCAAGGTAGGAGACACAGCTACGAGCAGTACTTC
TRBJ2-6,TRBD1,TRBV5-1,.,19,CASSIRDRGRVAGANVLTF,TGCGCCAGCAGCATCCGGGACAGGGGGCGCGTAGCTGGGGCCAACGTCCTGACTTTC
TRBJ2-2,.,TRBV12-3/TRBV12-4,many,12,CASSHYTGELFF,TGTGCCAGCAGTCACTACACCGGGGAGCTGTTTTTT
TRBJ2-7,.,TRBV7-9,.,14,CASSLVEDSYEQYF,TGTGCCAGCAGCTTAGTTGAGGATTCCTACGAGCAGTACTTC
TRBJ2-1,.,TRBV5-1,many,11,CASSGHNEQFF,TGCGCCAGCAGCGGTCACAATGAGCAGTTCTTC
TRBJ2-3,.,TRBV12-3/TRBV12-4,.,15,CASSLVGSPTDTQYF,TGTGCCAGCAGTTTAGTGGGGAGCCCCACAGATACGCAGTATTTT